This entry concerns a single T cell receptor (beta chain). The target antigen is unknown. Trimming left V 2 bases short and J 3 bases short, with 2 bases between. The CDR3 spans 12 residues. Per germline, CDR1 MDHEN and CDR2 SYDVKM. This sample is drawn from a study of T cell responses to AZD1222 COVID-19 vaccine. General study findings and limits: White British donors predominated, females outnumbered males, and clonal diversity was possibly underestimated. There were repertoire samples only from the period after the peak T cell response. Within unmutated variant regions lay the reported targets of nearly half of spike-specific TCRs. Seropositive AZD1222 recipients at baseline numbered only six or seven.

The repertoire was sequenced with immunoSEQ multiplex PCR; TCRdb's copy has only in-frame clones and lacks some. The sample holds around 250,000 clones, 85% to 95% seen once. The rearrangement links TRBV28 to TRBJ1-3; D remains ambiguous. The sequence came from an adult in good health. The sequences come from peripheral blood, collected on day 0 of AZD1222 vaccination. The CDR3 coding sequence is TGTGCCAGCAGTTTAGGTGGAAACACCATATATTTT. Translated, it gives CASSLGGNTIYF.